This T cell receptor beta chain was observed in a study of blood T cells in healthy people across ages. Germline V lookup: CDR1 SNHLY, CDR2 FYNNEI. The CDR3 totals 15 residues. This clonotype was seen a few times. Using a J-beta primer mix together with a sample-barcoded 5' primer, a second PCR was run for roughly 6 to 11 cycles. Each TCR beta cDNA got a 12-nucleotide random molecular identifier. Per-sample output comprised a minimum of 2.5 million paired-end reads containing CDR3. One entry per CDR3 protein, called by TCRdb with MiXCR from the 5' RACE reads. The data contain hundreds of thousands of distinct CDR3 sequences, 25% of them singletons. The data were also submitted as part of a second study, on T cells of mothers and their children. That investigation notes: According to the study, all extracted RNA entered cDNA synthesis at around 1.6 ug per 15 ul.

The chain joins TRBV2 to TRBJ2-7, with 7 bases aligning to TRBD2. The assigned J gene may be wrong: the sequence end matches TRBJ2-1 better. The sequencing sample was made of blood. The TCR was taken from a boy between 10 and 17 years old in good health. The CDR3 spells CASRVSGGNYNEQFF. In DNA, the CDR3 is TGTGCCAGCCGAGTTTCCGGGGGGAACTACAATGAGCAGTTCTTC.